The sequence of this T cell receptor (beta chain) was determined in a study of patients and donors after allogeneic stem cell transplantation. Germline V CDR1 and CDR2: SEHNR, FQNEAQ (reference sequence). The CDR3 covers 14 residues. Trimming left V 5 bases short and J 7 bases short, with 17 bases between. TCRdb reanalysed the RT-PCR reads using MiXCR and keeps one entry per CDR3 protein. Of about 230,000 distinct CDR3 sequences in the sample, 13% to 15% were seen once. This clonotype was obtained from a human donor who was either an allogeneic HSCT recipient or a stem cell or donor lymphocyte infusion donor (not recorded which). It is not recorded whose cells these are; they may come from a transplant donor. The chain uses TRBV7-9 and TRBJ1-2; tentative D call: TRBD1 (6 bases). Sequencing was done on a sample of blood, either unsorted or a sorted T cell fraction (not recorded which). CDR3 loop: CASSVNTGSRGYTF. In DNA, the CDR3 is TGTGCCAGCAGCGTCAATACAGGGTCCCGTGGCTACACCTTC.